The sequence of this T cell receptor (beta chain) was determined in a study of T cell responses to AZD1222 COVID-19 vaccine. Study-level results: Repertoire sampling was restricted to post-peak T cell response timepoints.

The germline V gene encodes CDR1 ENHRY and CDR2 SYGVKD. With V trimmed by 7 bases and J by 2 bases, 9 bases remained unmatched. The CDR3 length is 15 residues. Assay used: immunoSEQ multiplex PCR; TCRdb lists only in-frame clones, some missing. The sample consists of some 130,000 clones, 85% to 95% of them appearing once. Comments on this clone: Its antigen is still unknown.

Sample: peripheral blood, taken 28 days after the second AZD1222 dose. The J gene is TRBJ1-2, the V gene TRBV10-3, with 8 positions matching TRBD1. The clonotype was recovered from an adult who received the AZD1222 COVID-19 vaccine. The CDR3 region has the DNA TGTGCCATCAAGGGCCAGGGGGCTACAAACTATGGCTACACCTTC. Translating it yields CAIKGQGATNYGYTF.